This is a list of T cell receptor beta chains from one sample in a study of cytomegalovirus exposure and HLA in healthy donors. Repertoires were generated with immunoSEQ multiplex PCR, while TCRdb's copy carries only in-frame clones and drops some. The repertoire has 150,000 or so clones, 74% of them found once; the top ten carry approximately 2.3%. Sequencing was carried out using PBMCs. All receptors come from a man younger than 45 in good health and CMV-seronegative. The CDR3 runs from the conserved cysteine through the conserved F or W. A D gene is named only where the DNA matches it firmly. Clone size appears in some rows only: once, few, many, or a class for an expanded clone.

V,length,J,D,size,CDR3,DNA
TRBV28,15,TRBJ1-3,-,-,CASSLTGYSGNTIYF,TGTGCCAGCAGTCTCACAGGTTACTCTGGAAACACCATATATTTT
TRBV5-1,17,TRBJ2-4,TRBD2,-,CASSLGGTSGGLNIQYF,TGCGCCAGCAGCTTGGGCGGGACTAGCGGGGGTTTAAACATTCAGTACTTC
TRBV7-2,14,TRBJ1-2,-,few,CASSPWQAHGGYTF,TGTGCCAGCAGCCCCTGGCAGGCCCATGGTGGCTACACCTTC
TRBV5-1,14,TRBJ2-7,-,-,CASSLTTTSYEQYF,TGCGCCAGCAGCCTGACGACTACCTCCTACGAGCAGTACTTC
TRBV6-5,14,TRBJ2-3,-,-,CASSYSLRGDTQYF,TGTGCCAGCAGTTACTCGTTGAGAGGAGATACGCAGTATTTT
TRBV30,14,TRBJ2-5,TRBD2,few,CAWSVGGGKGTQYF,TGTGCCTGGAGTGTAGGCGGGGGAAAAGGGACCCAGTACTTC
TRBV7-8,17,TRBJ2-2,TRBD2,-,CASSLGLLAGNTGELFF,TGTGCCAGCAGCTTAGGGTTACTAGCGGGGAACACCGGGGAGCTGTTTTTT
TRBV7-2,16,TRBJ2-5,-,once,CASLTGRAGGQETQYF,TGTGCCAGCCTGACCGGAAGGGCAGGGGGGCAAGAGACCCAGTACTTC
TRBV5-1,12,TRBJ2-3,-,-,CASSPSTDTQYF,TGCGCCAGCAGCCCTAGCACAGATACGCAGTATTTT
TRBV30,13,TRBJ2-3,-,-,CAWRIRGMDTQYF,TGTGCCTGGAGAATCAGGGGAATGGATACGCAGTATTTT
TRBV28,12,TRBJ1-2,TRBD1,-,CATSTGAYGYTF,TGTGCCACCTCGACAGGGGCCTATGGCTACACCTTC
TRBV27,15,TRBJ2-1,TRBD2,-,CASSPFRGVGDEQFF,TGTGCCAGCAGTCCCTTTCGGGGGGTGGGGGATGAGCAGTTCTTC
TRBV5-1,16,TRBJ2-3,TRBD2,-,CASSPDGTSEVDTQYF,TGCGCCAGCAGCCCAGACGGTACTAGCGAGGTAGATACGCAGTATTTT
TRBV2,13,TRBJ1-2,-,-,CASSDATAYGYTF,TGTGCCAGCAGTGATGCGACAGCCTATGGCTACACCTTC
TRBV5-1,16,TRBJ2-1,TRBD2,-,CASSLAASGGYNEQFF,TGCGCCAGCAGCTTGGCCGCTAGCGGGGGGTACAATGAGCAGTTCTTC
TRBV27,17,TRBJ2-1,TRBD2,-,CASGGNEGAGGYNEQFF,TGTGCCAGCGGAGGAAACGAGGGAGCGGGAGGTTACAATGAGCAGTTCTTC